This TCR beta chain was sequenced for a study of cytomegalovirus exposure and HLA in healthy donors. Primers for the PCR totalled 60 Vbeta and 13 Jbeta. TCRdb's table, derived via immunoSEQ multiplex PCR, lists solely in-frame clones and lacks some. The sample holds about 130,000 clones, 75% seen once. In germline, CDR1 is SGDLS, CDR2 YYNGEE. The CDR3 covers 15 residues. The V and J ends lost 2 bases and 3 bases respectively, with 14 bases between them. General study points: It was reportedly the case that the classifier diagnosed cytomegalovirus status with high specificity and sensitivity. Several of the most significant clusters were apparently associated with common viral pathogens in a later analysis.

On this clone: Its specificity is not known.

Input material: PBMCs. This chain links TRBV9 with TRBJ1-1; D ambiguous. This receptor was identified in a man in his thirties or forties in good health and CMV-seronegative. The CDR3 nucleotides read TGTGCCAGCAGCGTCGGCGGAGGTTGGGACACTGAAGCTTTCTTT. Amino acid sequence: CASSVGGGWDTEAFF.